This TCR beta chain appears in the sequencing data of a study of cytomegalovirus exposure and HLA in healthy donors (dated by TCRdb to 2016 to 2017). Background for the entire study: An earlier analysis of 550 to 700 of the donors reported about 250 Gb of sequence data and 117 million unique TCR beta sequences from approximately 180 million T cells. In a later genetic analysis, genome-wide SNP genotypes for 398 of the 666 donors were used, and that subset was treated as a discovery cohort. An earlier analysis of 500 to 650 of the donors applied high-throughput TCR beta sequencing to assess whether each TCR beta V gene segment acted as functional or pseudogenic. A later analysis re-examined previously published TCR beta repertoires from just over 650 donors and added high-resolution HLA genotyping to investigate patterns of TCR occurrence. Roughly 290 gigabases of sequencing data and about 92 million unique TCR sequences made up an early release that covered approximately 650 HLA-typed donors. The study used immunosequencing to profile the T cell repertoires of 666 subjects and linked those repertoires to cytomegalovirus serostatus. Among some 400 genotyped donors of the cohort, an average of around 250,000 unique TCR beta nucleotide sequences was sequenced per donor, of which 15% to 20% were non-productive. Alongside the repertoire data, information on donor age, sex, ethnicity and CMV serostatus was compiled. The study combined high-throughput TCR immunosequencing, statistical association of individual TCRs with disease status, and machine learning to predict cytomegalovirus infection status. Rather than drawing on any new phenotypic data, the later analysis identified candidate immune exposures from TCR beta sequences and the way those sequences occurred across donors. The aim of the study was to test whether cataloging public T cell receptors could identify signatures of past pathogen exposure. In addition to the first cohort of 650 to 800 subjects, a separate validation cohort of around 110 different subjects was used. The number of donors typed differed by locus, with about 629-630 for A, B, C, DRB1 and DQB1, more than 500 for DQA1, about 610 for DPA1, and some 440 for DPB1. Class I and class II HLA loci were covered by the typing at four-digit resolution. Four to six DR-DQ haplotypes were handled as single units for association and clustering, since linkage in the cohort was strong. Every repertoire in the discovery cohort had been generated on one and the same sequencing platform. Of the approximately 400 genotyped donors, roughly 76% were placed in the genetic ancestry cluster associated with self-reported Caucasian donors.

The full study reports these points: Several of the top co-occurrence clusters appeared to be linked to parvovirus B19, influenza, CMV and Epstein-Barr virus, according to a later analysis. The study gave a list of 150 to 200 TCR beta chains associated with cytomegalovirus. In an earlier analysis of under 600 of the donors, most TCR beta V segments were observed in productive rearrangements about 90% or about 30% of the time, broadly matching IMGT annotations. In this cohort, only TCR beta chains were sequenced, and detectable features were limited by the absence of alpha or paired-chain data. Across donors, most TCR sequences were observed very rarely, whereas some public TCRs were present in many individuals. At a false discovery rate of 0.05, a later analysis linked under 20,000 TCR beta sequences to specific HLA alleles. Some IMGT-functional V segments, including TRBV6-2 and TRBV6-3, could not be told apart with the 87-base-pair reads, so those segments were excluded. CMV serostatus was the only immune exposure information available for the cohort. A later analysis found that TCR association rates varied across HLA loci, with DRB1 alleles showing the most associated TCRs and HLA-C alleles the fewest. A later analysis found that most CMV-associated TCR beta chains appeared HLA-restricted, with HLA associations seemingly driven largely by CMV exposure. An association between a missense DCLRE1C variant and V-gene and J-gene trimming of TCR beta chains was found in a later genetic analysis and replicated in an independent cohort. In vitro tests confirmed that a few of the cytomegalovirus-associated TCR beta chains recognize cytomegalovirus antigens. The classifier was reported to diagnose cytomegalovirus status with high specificity and sensitivity in both the original and validation cohorts. Because counts were too low, some 17 rarely observed V segments, including chromosome 9 orphons, were excluded from the earlier analysis of 587 of the donors. In a later analysis, HLA-associated TCR beta chains were found to be more clonally expanded and to have lower generation probabilities than equally common non-associated chains. Correlated functional status among segregating V segments might be attributable to linkage disequilibrium, but an unknown experimental factor could not be ruled out. The authors suggested that the approach could potentially be extended to other disease states and immunological phenotypes. A group of highly shared sequence variants was considered likely to be a technical artifact of the sequencing pipeline. Because some donors lacked HLA typing at each locus, the association tests relied only on the typed subset. Presence/absence analyses assumed roughly uniform sequencing depth across donors, an assumption that may not hold. A further reported finding was that TCR beta sequences accurately predicted the HLA-A and HLA-B alleles for most subjects in the first cohort. In a later genetic analysis, fewer N-insertions in productive TCRs were reported among donors in an Asian-associated ancestry cluster than the approximately 670-donor mean. Strong co-occurrence of HLA alleles, especially DR and DQ, made assigning TCR associations to individual alleles difficult.

Trimming costs V 7 bases and J 5 bases, and their ends lie 12 bases apart. The CDR1 and CDR2 encoded by the germline V gene are MNHNS and SASEGT. From the cysteine through the phenylalanine, the CDR3 covers 13 amino acids. CDR3 DNA is the only sequence kept; it has 39 bases, read in frame from the first base. This clone occurred once. It has no known antigen specificity. The input lacks base qualities; no much larger clone sits a single base away. In total, roughly 670 healthy bone marrow donors made up the cohort. At the time of sampling, every cohort member was nominally healthy, though immune exposures that went unrecorded were likely present. The donor was CMV seropositive and belonged to the group of more than 250 seropositive cohort members. Every donor gave a peripheral blood sample, and the peripheral blood mononuclear cells from that sample were used for TCR beta sequencing. Genomic DNA extraction from the blood cell samples was performed with the Qiagen DNeasy Blood Extraction Kit.

The library was built by means of the immunoSEQ multiplex PCR assay. For the multiplex PCR, a mixture combining 60 forward primers for TCR Vbeta segments and 13 reverse primers for TCR Jbeta segments was used. Amplification of the CDR3 region of rearranged TCR beta genes was performed with a multiplex PCR assay on genomic DNA. Amplified TCR beta libraries were sequenced as 87-base-pair reads on the Illumina HiSeq System. The original methods were these. A later analysis tallied some 79 million unique TCR beta chains across the 666 repertoires, and approximately 12 million of those chains were shared by two or more donors. To remove PCR and sequencing errors, raw reads were error-corrected and collapsed into unique sequences using a nearest-neighbor algorithm that merged closely related sequences. CDR3 sequences were aligned to IMGT reference sequences to assign V, D and J gene segments. For a sequence to be retained, at least a six-nucleotide match to both a V gene segment and a J gene segment was required. Rearrangements were classified as productive when the CDR3 lacked stop codons and remained in frame with V and J, and all other rearrangements were classified as non-productive. Following IMGT convention, CDR3 was defined as the stretch from the second conserved V-encoded cysteine to the conserved J-encoded phenylalanine. The earlier analysis of about 530 of the donors excluded any sequence lacking an unambiguous match to a single V gene segment. In an earlier analysis of several hundred of the donors, V segments were called functional above 56.7% productive rearrangements and were called segregating when the between-donor standard deviation exceeded 5%. To diagnose cytomegalovirus status from the catalog of TCR beta chain sequences, a statistical classification framework was built. A later analysis assigned V and J genes by comparing TCR nucleotide sequences with IMGT/GENE-DB human TR gene sequences. Using the TCRdist pipeline, a later analysis assigned CDR3 sequences along with most-parsimonious VDJ recombination scenarios. In a later analysis, each TCR beta chain was defined by its CDR3 amino acid sequence together with its V-gene family, and reads without a unique V-gene family were excluded. A later analysis removed roughly 590 highly shared, low-generation-probability nucleotide sequences to deal with suspected cross-contamination and a sequencing artifact. A later analysis calculated a clonal expansion index for each public chain from normalized within-repertoire ranks of inferred template counts. In a later analysis, generation probabilities were computed with a VDJ recombination model fitted to out-of-frame rearrangements, and the resulting probabilities were checked against IGoR. In a later analysis, TCR-TCR, TCR-HLA and TCR-CMV co-occurrence was scored with hypergeometric tests, and a repertoire-size bias correction was applied to TCR pairs. A later analysis estimated false discovery rates by permuting HLA or CMV assignments 20 times. In a later analysis, co-occurring TCRs were grouped with DBSCAN, and TCRdist sequence similarity was added when clustering was performed within HLA-allele-positive subsets. Co-occurrence clustering excluded repertoires with fewer than 30,000 or more than 120,000 public chains, plus five with anomalous nucleotide sharing. The table comes from immuneACCESS by way of TCRdb, which keeps in-frame sequences with V and J called. Part of the clones is missing from these tables; in studies checked, under half for an unresolved V gene and the rest for unknown reasons. V, J and clone size were drawn from that table, and D and trimming were deduced from the DNA. In all, the sample holds 110,000 to 150,000 clones, and 65% to 85% of those were seen once. Roughly 4% of the sample is held by the ten biggest clonotypes.

The sample comprised PBMCs. The clonotype originates from a woman aged 40 to 50 in good health and CMV-seropositive. Here the chain combines TRBV6-1 and TRBJ1-5; TRBD1 is possibly the D segment (5 matching bases). The CDR3 region reads CASTRVQDQPQHF. The DNA reads as follows: TGTGCCAGCACTAGGGTACAGGATCAGCCCCAGCATTTT.